The 14 T cell receptor beta chains in this list originate from one sample, sequenced in a study of blood T cells in healthy people across ages (dated by TCRdb to between 2015 and 2016). The method behind the library was 5' RACE. The second PCR ran for roughly 6 to 11 cycles and used a J-beta primer mix along with a sample-barcoded 5' primer. The public reads were reanalyzed by TCRdb: fastp trimming at Q25, MiXCR alignment, in-frame beta chains only. Every entry covers one CDR3 protein and lists the most common genes and DNA from its rows. This sample holds 1,800,000 or so distinct CDR3 sequences; roughly two fifths were observed only once. The top ten constitute 23% of the sample. Material for sequencing was blood. The receptors were gathered from a human donor in good health.

This clonotype came up a few times. The chain links TRBV12-3 or TRBV12-4 to TRBJ2-4; 10 bases are a match to TRBD2. CDR3 length: 17 amino acids. J lost 13 bases, V lost 3 bases, and 18 bases had no gene match. CDR3 amino acids: CASSFLAGVPSPEWQYF. In DNA, the CDR3 is TGTGCCAGCAGTTTCCTAGCGGGGGTCCCTTCTCCTGAGTGGCAGTACTTC.

This chain connects TRBV11-2 to TRBJ1-1; D is uncertain. The CDR3 is made up of 14 amino acids. The V and J ends lost 7 bases and 0 bases respectively, with 12 bases between them. Germline CDR1 is SGHAT and CDR2 is FQNNGV. As DNA, the CDR3 is TGTGCCAGCACCCCCCTACGGATGAACACTGAAGCTTTCTTT. This encodes CASTPLRMNTEAFF. Full variable domain (rest looked up from reference TRBV11-2 and TRBJ1-1): EAGVAQSPRYKIIEKRQSVAFWCNPISGHATLYWYQQILGQGPKLLIQFQNNGVVDDSQLPKDRFSAERLKGVDSTLKIQPAKLEDSAVYLCASTPLRMNTEAFFGQGTRLTVV.

This clonotype was detected a few times. The V and J genes are TRBV12-5 and TRBJ1-2, with D unclear. This CDR3 spans 12 amino acids. The germline gives CDR1 LGHNT, CDR2 FRNRAP. Trimming left V 3 bases short and J 8 bases short, with 10 bases between. CDR3 bases: TGTGCTAGTGGTTTATGGGGTCTCGGCTACACCTTC. The encoded protein is CASGLWGLGYTF.

About this clonotype itself: Mismatch with germline at one junction end may stem from a read error. The gene calls are TRBV5-1 and TRBJ2-5, with 7 bases that match TRBD1. The CDR3 loop spans 14 amino acids. CDR1 is SGHRS, CDR2 YFSETQ, per germline. In DNA, the CDR3 is TGCGCCGGCAGCGTGGGACAGCCCCAAGAGACCCAGTACTTC. Its protein product is CAGSVGQPQETQYF.

V gene TRBV6-5 combines with J gene TRBJ2-3; D is unclear. The length of the CDR3 is 13 residues. Germline V CDR1 and CDR2: MNHEY, SVGAGI. V was trimmed by 4 bases and J by 3 bases, leaving 8 bases between them. The CDR3 nucleotides are TGTGCCAGCAGTTCCCAGGCGACAGATACGCAGTATTTT. Translated, it gives CASSSQATDTQYF.

Worth noting for this clonotype: Given a much more abundant clone one base away, this may be a read error. The chain is built from TRBV5-5 and TRBJ2-1; D ambiguous. The V gene's germline CDR1 is SGHKS and CDR2 YYEKEE (reference sequence). Between the trimmed V and J ends, which lost 1 base and 13 bases, there was a span of 21 bases. CDR3 length: 15 residues. The CDR3 DNA reads TGTGCCAGCAGCTTGTATGGCGGAGATCAAGAGACCCAGTTCTTC. Amino acid sequence: CASSLYGGDQETQFF.

This clonotype was seen a handful of times. This chain uses TRBV7-9 with TRBJ2-7, with 8 bases lining up with TRBD1. Germline V lookup: CDR1 SEHNR, CDR2 FQNEAQ (reference sequence). This CDR3 is 15 amino acids long. V lost 3 bases to trimming and J lost 1 base; unmatched junction nucleotides: 5. The CDR3: CASSFSGGMSYEQYF. The DNA for the CDR3 is TGTGCCAGCAGCTTCTCAGGGGGCATGTCCTACGAGCAGTACTTC.

This clonotype was counted only a few times. The V and J genes are TRBV7-6 and TRBJ2-1; 9 positions match TRBD1. The CDR3 is 17 amino acids. Losses at the gene ends were 5 bases for V and 4 bases for J; bases not matched to a gene: 12. CDR1 is SGHVS, CDR2 FNYEAQ, per germline. CDR3 DNA: TGTGCCAGCAGCAAAGCCTCCGGGACAGGGCTATACAATGAGCAGTTCTTC. Translating gives CASSKASGTGLYNEQFF. The full variable domain, with the rest looked up from reference TRBV7-6 and TRBJ2-1, is GAGVSQSPRYKVTKRGQDVALRCDPISGHVSLYWYRQALGQGPEFLTYFNYEAQQDKSGLPNDRFSAERPEGSISTLTIQRTEQRDSAMYRCASSKASGTGLYNEQFFGPGTRLTVL.

The chain has TRBV7-8 and TRBJ2-5, with D perhaps TRBD2 (6 bases). Trimming removed 5 bases at V and 11 bases at J, with 24 bases between. The CDR3 length is 15 residues. Germline CDR1 reads SGHVS; CDR2 reads FQNEAQ. CDR3 loop: CASSRLGTAAREQYF. For the CDR3, the DNA is TGTGCCAGCAGCCGCCTAGGGACCGCGGCTCGGGAGCAGTACTTC. Filled out from reference TRBV7-8 and TRBJ2-5, the complete variable domain reads GAGVSQSPRYKVAKRGQDVALRCDPISGHVSLFWYQQALGQGPEFLTYFQNEAQLDKSGLPSDRFFAERPEGSVSTLKIQRTQQEDSAVYLCASSRLGTAAREQYFGPGTRLLVL.

The rearrangement joins TRBV12-3 or TRBV12-4 to TRBJ1-2, with TRBD1 as a possible D gene (6 bases). V lost 1 base, J lost 6 bases, and 21 bases lay in between. This CDR3 region has 17 residues. CDR3 nucleotide sequence: TGTGCCAGCAGTTTAGACCCCAGGGGCCGCTTGGGAAATGGCTACACCTTC. Amino acid sequence: CASSLDPRGRLGNGYTF.

J is TRBJ2-5 and V is TRBV4-1; 7 nucleotides agree with TRBD2. With 3 bases clipped from V and 3 bases from J, the junction kept 4 bases outside the gene matches. Germline assignment: CDR1 MGHRA and CDR2 YSYEKL. This CDR3 has 14 amino acids. CDR3 protein: CASSHPGRKETQYF. The CDR3 nucleotides read TGCGCCAGCAGCCACCCCGGGAGGAAAGAGACCCAGTACTTC.

The chain recombines TRBV6-2 or TRBV6-3 with TRBJ1-5, with D possibly TRBD1 on 5 matching bases. V lost 6 bases and J lost 4, with 16 bases in between. Germline V gives CDR1 MNHEY, CDR2 SVGEGT. The CDR3 is 15 amino acids. The CDR3 sequence is CASRNHNGGNQPQHF. In DNA form, the CDR3 reads TGTGCCAGCAGGAACCACAACGGGGGGAATCAGCCCCAGCATTTT.

This chain joins TRBV12-3 or TRBV12-4 and TRBJ1-2; D is perhaps TRBD1 (5 bases). CDR3 length: 13 residues. V gave up 3 bases and J gave up 7 bases, with 12 bases separating them. The CDR3 is CASSFGGFGGYTF. CDR3 DNA sequence: TGTGCCAGCAGTTTCGGGGGGTTCGGTGGCTACACCTTC.

This chain joins TRBV7-3 and TRBJ2-2; 11 bases are shared with TRBD2. Trimming took 5 bases from V and 7 from J; bases not matched to a gene: 3. The germline CDR1 and CDR2 sequences are SGHTA and FQGTGA. The CDR3 is 14 residues long. CDR3 protein: CASSKGLADGELFF. CDR3 DNA sequence: TGTGCCAGCAGCAAGGGACTAGCGGACGGGGAGCTGTTTTTT. The full variable domain, rest sourced from reference TRBV7-3 and TRBJ2-2, is GAGVSQTPSNKVTEKGKYVELRCDPISGHTALYWYRQSLGQGPEFLIYFQGTGAADDSGLPNDRFFAVRPEGSVSTLKIQRTERGDSAVYLCASSKGLADGELFFGEGSRLTVL.